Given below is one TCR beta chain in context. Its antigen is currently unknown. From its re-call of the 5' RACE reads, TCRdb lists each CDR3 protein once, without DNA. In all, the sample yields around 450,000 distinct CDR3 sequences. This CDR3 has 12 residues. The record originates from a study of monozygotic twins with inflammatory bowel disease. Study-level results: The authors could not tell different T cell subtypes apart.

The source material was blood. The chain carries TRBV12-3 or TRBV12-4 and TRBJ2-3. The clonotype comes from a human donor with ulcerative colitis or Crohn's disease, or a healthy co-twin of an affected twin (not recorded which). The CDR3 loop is CASSDNTDTQYF.